Listed below are T cell receptor beta chains from one sample, sequenced in a study of blood T cell repertoires in COVID-19. The method was immunoSEQ multiplex PCR; TCRdb's version includes in-frame clones alone and lacks a portion of them. This table holds roughly 150,000 clones, roughly four fifths found once. Sequencing used peripheral blood. Every receptor here comes from a human donor with acute or convalescent COVID-19. The donor label of this sample is uncertain. Each CDR3 is given with its conserved first and last residue. Each record gives: V gene, D gene, clone size, J gene, CDR3 DNA, CDR3 protein. D genes are given only for firm matches. For some rows the clone size is stated as once, few or many, or as a class when expanded; others skip it.

V gene: TRBV5-1; D gene: TRBD1; clone size: once; J gene: TRBJ2-3; CDR3 DNA: TGCGCCAGCAGCTTGGGGGGAGACAGGGTGGCAGATACGCAGTATTTT; CDR3 protein: CASSLGGDRVADTQYF
V gene: TRBV11-2; D gene: TRBD1; clone size: .; J gene: TRBJ1-2; CDR3 DNA: TGTGCCAGCAGTAAACCAGGGACAGGGGTTGGCTACACCTTC; CDR3 protein: CASSKPGTGVGYTF
V gene: TRBV3-1/TRBV3-2; D gene: TRBD1; clone size: .; J gene: TRBJ2-2; CDR3 DNA: TGTGCCAGCAGCAGAGGGACAGGAAACACCGGGGAGCTGTTTTTT; CDR3 protein: CASSRGTGNTGELFF
V gene: TRBV2; D gene: TRBD1; clone size: .; J gene: TRBJ1-1; CDR3 DNA: TGTGCCAGCGGGTGGACAGGTCAATTGAGGGCGACTGAAGCTTTCTTT; CDR3 protein: CASGWTGQLRATEAFF
V gene: TRBV4-2; D gene: .; clone size: .; J gene: TRBJ1-6; CDR3 DNA: TGTGCCAGCAGCCAAGGGGCGCTCCACTTT; CDR3 protein: CASSQGALHF
V gene: TRBV25-1; D gene: TRBD1; clone size: .; J gene: TRBJ1-1; CDR3 DNA: TGTGCCAGCAGACAAACAGGGGGCAGCGCTGAAGCTTTCTTT; CDR3 protein: CASRQTGGSAEAFF
V gene: TRBV19; D gene: TRBD1; clone size: .; J gene: TRBJ2-3; CDR3 DNA: TGTGCCAGTACCCTCTCGGGACAGGGCACAGATACGCAGTATTTT; CDR3 protein: CASTLSGQGTDTQYF
V gene: TRBV2; D gene: TRBD1; clone size: .; J gene: TRBJ1-6; CDR3 DNA: TGTGCCAGCATTACAGGGGGCGGCTACTATAATTCACCCCTCCACTTT; CDR3 protein: CASITGGGYYNSPLHF
V gene: TRBV4-1; D gene: TRBD1; clone size: .; J gene: TRBJ1-2; CDR3 DNA: TGCGCCAGCAGCCAAGATTCGTCCGGACAGGGAATCGGTGGCTACACCTTC; CDR3 protein: CASSQDSSGQGIGGYTF
V gene: TRBV19; D gene: TRBD2; clone size: .; J gene: TRBJ2-1; CDR3 DNA: TGTGCCAGTACCCCGGGAGGACAACCTTCTCCCCATGAGCAGTTCTTC; CDR3 protein: CASTPGGQPSPHEQFF
V gene: TRBV6-5; D gene: .; clone size: once; J gene: TRBJ1-3; CDR3 DNA: TGTGCCACCTTGGACAGAAGGAGCTCTGGAAACACCATATATTTT; CDR3 protein: CATLDRRSSGNTIYF
V gene: TRBV2; D gene: .; clone size: .; J gene: TRBJ1-1; CDR3 DNA: TGTGCCAGCAGTGAAAGTACGGGGAGAGGCGAAGCTTTCTTT; CDR3 protein: CASSESTGRGEAFF
V gene: TRBV5-4; D gene: .; clone size: .; J gene: TRBJ1-2; CDR3 DNA: TGTGCCAGCAGCCCTCCCGGGATATTAATAGGCTATGGCTACACCTTC; CDR3 protein: CASSPPGILIGYGYTF
V gene: TRBV7-2; D gene: TRBD1; clone size: few; J gene: TRBJ1-2; CDR3 DNA: TGTGCCAGCAGCTTAGGGACAGGGGGCGGCTATGGCTACACCTTC; CDR3 protein: CASSLGTGGGYGYTF
V gene: TRBV6-5; D gene: .; clone size: once; J gene: TRBJ2-5; CDR3 DNA: TGTGCCAGCAGTTCCCGACAGAGCCAAGAGACCCAGTACTTC; CDR3 protein: CASSSRQSQETQYF
V gene: TRBV28; D gene: .; clone size: once; J gene: TRBJ2-5; CDR3 DNA: TGTGCCAGCATCCGTGGGGGGAGTATAGGAGAGACCCAGTACTTC; CDR3 protein: CASIRGGSIGETQYF
V gene: TRBV7-8; D gene: .; clone size: few; J gene: TRBJ1-1; CDR3 DNA: TGTGCCAGCAGCAGGACCGGGATCACTGAAGCTTTCTTT; CDR3 protein: CASSRTGITEAFF
V gene: TRBV12-3/TRBV12-4; D gene: .; clone size: .; J gene: TRBJ1-6; CDR3 DNA: TGTGCCAGCAGTCGGACATCTTCTCTCCTCCACTTT; CDR3 protein: CASSRTSSLLHF
V gene: TRBV7-2; D gene: .; clone size: .; J gene: TRBJ1-2; CDR3 DNA: TGTGCCAGCAGCTCTGGCCAGGGAGGCTATGGCTACACCTTC; CDR3 protein: CASSSGQGGYGYTF
V gene: TRBV2; D gene: .; clone size: .; J gene: TRBJ2-5; CDR3 DNA: TGTGCCAGCAAGTATCTCCAGGGTGCGACCCAGTACTTC; CDR3 protein: CASKYLQGATQYF
V gene: TRBV19; D gene: .; clone size: .; J gene: TRBJ2-5; CDR3 DNA: TGTGCCAGTAGTCCAGGGACACCTGATCGACAAGAGACCCAGTACTTC; CDR3 protein: CASSPGTPDRQETQYF
V gene: TRBV7-8; D gene: .; clone size: .; J gene: TRBJ2-7; CDR3 DNA: TGTGCCAGCAAAAAACCGGGGGAGTACGAGCAGTACTTC; CDR3 protein: CASKKPGEYEQYF
V gene: TRBV5-6; D gene: .; clone size: .; J gene: TRBJ1-3; CDR3 DNA: TGTGCCAGCAGCAGGAGGGTTGACGCTGGAAACACCATATATTTT; CDR3 protein: CASSRRVDAGNTIYF
V gene: TRBV11-2; D gene: TRBD1; clone size: .; J gene: TRBJ1-3; CDR3 DNA: TGTGCCAGCAGCTTATTTCGGTACAGGGGGCTTACTGGAAACACCATATATTTT; CDR3 protein: CASSLFRYRGLTGNTIYF
V gene: TRBV15; D gene: TRBD1; clone size: .; J gene: TRBJ1-2; CDR3 DNA: TGTGCCACCAGACCCAGGACAGGGAGGGATGGCTACACCTTC; CDR3 protein: CATRPRTGRDGYTF
V gene: TRBV2; D gene: .; clone size: .; J gene: TRBJ1-5; CDR3 DNA: TGTGCCAGCAGCAGTGGCAATCAGCCCCAGCATTTT; CDR3 protein: CASSSGNQPQHF